Each of the 30 T cell receptor beta chains below was sequenced from the same sample in a study of blood T cells in healthy people across ages. With a J-beta primer mix and a sample-barcoded 5' primer, a second PCR ran about 7 to 12 cycles. Each CDR3 protein gets one entry after TCRdb re-called the 5' RACE reads with MiXCR. The sample includes some 790,000 distinct CDR3 sequences, about 28% of them seen just once. What was sequenced was blood. These receptor sequences come from a woman older than 75 in good health.

The sample holds a few counts of this clonotype. A much bigger clone sits one base away, suggesting this may be a read error. This chain uses TRBV18 with TRBJ2-5, with TRBD1 matching 7 bases. This CDR3 is 15 amino acids long. Germline lookup yields CDR1 KGHSH and CDR2 LQKENI. V was pared by 2 bases and J by 4 bases, with 7 bases of the junction left unmatched. The CDR3 loop is CASSPTGPGGETQYF. In DNA form, the CDR3 reads TGTGCCAGCTCACCAACGGGGCCAGGGGGAGAGACCCAGTACTTC.

The chain carries TRBV6-1 and TRBJ2-1; D not resolved. The CDR3 has 13 residues. From germline, CDR1 is MNHNS and CDR2 SASEGT. The V gene lost 2 bases and the J gene lost 9 bases, with 11 bases spanning the gap. The DNA for the CDR3 is TGTGCCAGCAGTGAAAGGGCTGGCTCTGAGCAGTTCTTC. Its protein is CASSERAGSEQFF.

The sample holds many counts of this clonotype. The chain combines TRBV3-1 with TRBJ1-2, with 8 bases that match TRBD1. The length of the CDR3 is 14 residues. J lost 7 bases, V lost 1 base, and 5 bases had no gene match. Germline V lookup: CDR1 LGHDT, CDR2 YNNKEL (reference sequence). DNA for the CDR3: TGTGCCAGCAGCCAAGTGGACAGGGTAGGTGGCTACACCTTC. Its translation is CASSQVDRVGGYTF.

This clonotype was picked up many times. The chain couples TRBV6-2 or TRBV6-3 to TRBJ2-7, with D tentatively TRBD2 (6 bases). The CDR3 sequence is 14 residues long. The germline V gene has CDR1 MNHEY and CDR2 SVGEGT. V lost 6 bases and J lost 1, with 13 bases in between. The CDR3 region is CASRELGRSYEQYF. The DNA of the CDR3 is TGTGCCAGCAGAGAACTCGGGAGATCCTACGAGCAGTACTTC.

This clonotype occurred many times. This chain uses TRBV7-2 with TRBJ1-6; 9 bases agree with TRBD1. The germline V gene has CDR1 SGHTA and CDR2 FQGNSA. The V segment lost 5 bases and the J segment 7 bases; nucleotides outside the gene matches: 3. The CDR3 consists of 14 residues. As DNA, the CDR3 is TGTGCCAGCAGCCAGACAGGGGGGAATTCACCCCTCCACTTT. Amino acids: CASSQTGGNSPLHF.

J is TRBJ2-3 and V is TRBV20-1, with D tentatively TRBD2 (6 bases). Trimming shortened V by 6 bases and J by 1 base, and 11 bases separated the two germline ends. The CDR3 is made up of 13 amino acids. From germline, CDR1 is DFQATT and CDR2 SNEGSKA (reference sequence). The CDR3 loop reads CSARDARTDTQYF. The CDR3 DNA follows: TGCAGTGCGCGGGACGCACGCACAGATACGCAGTATTTT.

To note about this clonotype: A much larger clonotype is one base distant, so this may be a read error. The rearrangement links TRBV2 to TRBJ2-3, with 11 nucleotides matching TRBD2. V dropped 8 bases and J dropped 4; count of bases not matched to a gene: 8. CDR1 SNHLY and CDR2 FYNNEI come from the germline V gene. The length of the CDR3 is 15 residues. This CDR3 is CASGAPSGGSDTQYF. CDR3 DNA sequence: TGTGCCAGCGGTGCCCCTAGCGGGGGGTCAGATACGCAGTATTTT.

This clonotype was detected only once. The V call is TRBV6-6, the J call TRBJ2-7; D is unclear. Trimming removed 8 bases at V and 2 bases at J, with 7 bases between. CDR1 is MNHNY, CDR2 SVGAGI, per germline (reference sequence). CDR3 length: 11 residues. CDR3 nucleotide sequence: TGTGCCAGCGGTAACACCTACGAGCAGTACTTC. Amino acid sequence: CASGNTYEQYF.

The V gene is TRBV4-3, the J gene TRBJ1-6; a possible D gene is TRBD1 (5 bases). The germline V and J ends were trimmed by 7 bases and 7 bases, with 17 bases remaining between them. This CDR3 has 15 residues. Germline V gene data show CDR1 as LGHNA and CDR2 as YSLEER. CDR3 in DNA: TGCGCCAGCAAGGAATCAGGGACCACAAATTCACCCCTCCACTTT. It yields the protein CASKESGTTNSPLHF.

This clonotype has only a few counts. J is TRBJ2-1 and V is TRBV7-8; the D is unclear. There are 15 residues in the CDR3. Germline-derived CDR1 and CDR2 are SGHVS and FQNEAQ. V lost 1 base and J 2 bases, leaving 9 bases between the germline ends. CDR3 nucleotides: TGTGCCAGCAGCTTAGGTGGACCAACCTACAATGAGCAGTTCTTC. Translated: CASSLGGPTYNEQFF.

This clonotype has more than one count but fewer than ten. This may stem from a read error, because a much larger clone lies one nucleotide away. The chain carries TRBV27 and TRBJ2-5; D may be TRBD1 (6 bases). V shed 2 bases and J shed 11 bases, with 21 bases lying between them. Germline V gene lookup returns CDR1 MNHEY and CDR2 SMNVEV (reference sequence). The CDR3 has 15 residues. This CDR3 reads CASSLRGTGYNEQYF. Here the CDR3 DNA reads TGTGCCAGCAGTTTAAGGGGGACGGGGTACAATGAGCAGTACTTC.

This clonotype was counted a single time. It may be a read error: a sequence one base away is much more abundant. The chain couples TRBV25-1 to TRBJ1-2; D might be TRBD1 (5 bases). This CDR3 comprises 14 residues. Germline V gene data show CDR1 as MGHDK and CDR2 as SYGVNS. The CDR3 DNA follows: TGTGTCAGCAGTGAATTGGGGGAAAACTATGGCTACACCTTC. It yields the protein CVSSELGENYGYTF.

The chain carries TRBV24-1 and TRBJ2-3; TRBD1 matches at 8 bases. V was clipped by 6 bases and J by 5 bases; unmatched bases: 9. CDR3 length: 15 residues. Germline CDR1 reads KGHDR; CDR2 reads SFDVKD. CDR3 residues: CATSLGPGGEDTQYF. DNA for the CDR3: TGTGCCACCAGTCTAGGTCCAGGGGGCGAAGATACGCAGTATTTT.

There are a few counts of this clonotype. The DNA of the CDR3 is TGCGCCAGCAGCCCGCACTCTGGACGTCTATACAATGAGCAGTTCTTC. Protein product: CASSPHSGRLYNEQFF. The genes are TRBV4-3 and TRBJ2-1; no definite D call. Trimming cost V 4 bases and J 4 bases, with 17 bases left between them. Looked up from germline, CDR1 is LGHNA and CDR2 is YSLEER. The CDR3 spans 16 residues.

The J gene is TRBJ1-2, the V gene TRBV19, with no clear D. From germline, CDR1 is LNHDA and CDR2 SQIVND (reference sequence). V lost 5 bases and J 4 bases, leaving 8 bases between the germline ends. The CDR3 totals 12 residues. CDR3 residues: CASSFQTYGYTF. CDR3 nucleotides: TGTGCCAGTAGTTTCCAGACCTATGGCTACACCTTC.

This sequence joins TRBV20-1 and TRBJ2-3; 10 bases match TRBD1. CDR1 is DFQATT, CDR2 SNEGSKA, per germline (reference sequence). There are 14 residues in the CDR3. V lost 4 bases and J lost 3; bases outside the gene matches: 4. Here the CDR3 DNA reads TGCAGTGCTAAGACAGGGGGCGGGACAGATACGCAGTATTTT. It is translated as CSAKTGGGTDTQYF.

The chain combines TRBV5-1 with TRBJ2-6; D possibly corresponds to TRBD1 (6 bases). CDR1 and CDR2 (germline): SGHRS, YFSETQ. Trimming took 0 bases from V and 8 from J, leaving 12 bases between them. This CDR3 has 15 amino acids. The CDR3 reads CASSLDRVWSNVLTF. Here the CDR3 DNA reads TGCGCCAGCAGCTTGGACAGGGTTTGGTCCAACGTCCTGACTTTC.

The chain combines TRBV6-1 with TRBJ2-1; no clear D. The germline V and J ends were trimmed by 5 bases and 0 bases, with 11 bases remaining between them. CDR3 length: 15 amino acids. In germline, CDR1 is MNHNS, CDR2 SASEGT. In nucleotides, the CDR3 is TGTGCCAGCAGTTCAGGTAAACTCTCCTACAATGAGCAGTTCTTC. Protein product: CASSSGKLSYNEQFF.

The sample holds many counts of this clonotype. The chain recombines TRBV5-1 with TRBJ2-1; no clear D. The CDR3 sequence is 12 residues long. V was pared by 1 base and J by 9 bases, with 8 bases between. Germline loops: CDR1 SGHRS, CDR2 YFSETQ. Written as DNA, the CDR3 is TGCGCCAGCAGCTTGCAGTCGGGTGAGCAGTTCTTC. Protein product: CASSLQSGEQFF.

The chain links TRBV7-2 to TRBJ2-2, with 7 bases that match TRBD2. The CDR3 is 15 residues long. V lost 5 bases and J lost 6; bases outside the gene matches: 9. Germline-derived CDR1 and CDR2 are SGHTA and FQGNSA. The CDR3 region is CASSAGLGGAGELFF. CDR3 DNA sequence: TGTGCCAGCAGCGCCGGACTAGGAGGGGCCGGGGAGCTGTTTTTT.

This clonotype occurred many times. The chain joins TRBV7-2 to TRBJ2-4, with 7 bases that match TRBD1. Looked up from germline, CDR1 is SGHTA and CDR2 is FQGNSA. The CDR3 consists of 14 residues. V was pared by 5 bases and J by 3 bases, with 4 bases of the junction left unmatched. The CDR3: CASSPNRGKNIQYF. CDR3 in DNA: TGTGCCAGCAGCCCCAACAGGGGCAAAAACATTCAGTACTTC.

In its sample, this clonotype was seen many times. The V call is TRBV5-1, the J call TRBJ2-3; D could derive from TRBD1 or TRBD2 (5 bases each). This CDR3 is built from 16 residues. Germline values: CDR1 SGHRS, CDR2 YFSETQ. Trimming stripped 2 bases from V and 4 bases from J, with 17 bases between. CDR3 protein: CASSLMPGKGADTQYF. The CDR3 coding sequence is TGCGCCAGCAGCTTAATGCCGGGAAAAGGGGCAGATACGCAGTATTTT.

To note about this clonotype: A single base separates this from a much larger clone, so it may be a read error. The chain carries TRBV24-1 and TRBJ2-7, with a possible D match to TRBD1 (5 bases). V was clipped by 6 bases and J by 7 bases, with 15 bases between them. CDR3 length: 13 amino acids. CDR1 and CDR2 from the germline V gene are KGHDR and SFDVKD. The CDR3 loop reads CATSFPGMDEQYF. CDR3 DNA sequence: TGTGCCACCAGTTTTCCAGGGATGGATGAGCAGTACTTC.

This clonotype was detected many times. The chain links TRBV20-1 to TRBJ1-2; 7 positions agree with TRBD1. The ends lost 7 bases at V and 2 bases at J; junction bases unmatched: 1. CDR3 size: 11 residues. The germline gives CDR1 DFQATT, CDR2 SNEGSKA (reference sequence). CDR3 residues: CSVQGNYGYTF. DNA for the CDR3: TGCAGTGTACAGGGGAACTATGGCTACACCTTC.

This clonotype showed up many times. DNA of the CDR3: TGCGCCAGCAGCTTGGCGTGGAGCCTCCAAGAGACCCAGTACTTC. This translates into CASSLAWSLQETQYF. The V and J genes are TRBV5-1 and TRBJ2-5, with D uncertain. Trimming stripped 0 bases from V and 1 base from J, with 10 bases between. This CDR3 is built from 15 residues. From germline, CDR1 is SGHRS and CDR2 YFSETQ.

A remark on this clonotype: With a much larger clone just one base away, this may be a read error. This rearrangement joins TRBV5-4 to TRBJ2-7; 10 bases match TRBD1. The CDR3 totals 14 residues. Trimming removed 3 bases from V and 6 bases from J; junction bases left unmatched: 6. Germline assignment: CDR1 SGHNT and CDR2 YYREEE (reference sequence). The CDR3 here is CASSWDGTGAEQYF. For the CDR3, the DNA is TGTGCCAGCAGCTGGGACGGGACAGGGGCCGAGCAGTACTTC.

The table lists this clonotype with many counts. This sequence joins TRBV3-1 and TRBJ1-1, with 8 positions matching TRBD1. Germline CDR1 reads LGHDT; CDR2 reads YNNKEL (reference sequence). With V trimmed by 7 bases and J by 7 bases, 8 bases remained unmatched. The CDR3 runs 13 residues. The CDR3 DNA follows: TGTGCCAGCAAACAGGGGGGCATTGGTGAAGCTTTCTTT. Protein sequence: CASKQGGIGEAFF.

At least ten counts were recorded for this clonotype. The V gene is TRBV27, the J gene TRBJ2-7; D remains ambiguous. V was pared by 1 base and J by 0 bases, with 4 bases between. CDR3 size: 13 residues. Germline CDR1 reads MNHEY; CDR2 reads SMNVEV (reference sequence). The chain's CDR3 is CASSLFYSYEQYF. CDR3 nucleotide sequence: TGTGCCAGCAGTTTATTTTACTCCTACGAGCAGTACTTC.

The rearrangement links TRBV12-3 or TRBV12-4 to TRBJ1-1, with D hard to call. This CDR3 has 14 residues. Trimming removed 5 bases at V and 0 bases at J, with 10 bases between. CDR3: CASSPKIMNTEAFF. The CDR3 DNA reads as TGTGCCAGCAGTCCGAAGATTATGAACACTGAAGCTTTCTTT.

This chain connects TRBV12-3 or TRBV12-4 to TRBJ2-3; D is uncertain. This CDR3 is 14 amino acids long. V was cut by 6 bases and J by 15 bases, with 25 bases left in between. The CDR3 region is CASSYAVITDMEYF. CDR3 sequence (DNA): TGTGCCAGCAGCTATGCAGTGATTACAGATATGGAATATTTT.